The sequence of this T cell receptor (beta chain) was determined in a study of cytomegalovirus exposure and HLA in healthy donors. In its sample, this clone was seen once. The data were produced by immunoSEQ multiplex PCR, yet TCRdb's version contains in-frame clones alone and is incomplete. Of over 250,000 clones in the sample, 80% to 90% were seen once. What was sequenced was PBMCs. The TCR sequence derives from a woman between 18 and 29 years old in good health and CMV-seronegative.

DNA of the CDR3: TGTGCCAGCAGCTTAGCGTCGGGGGGCGAGTACTCCTACGAGCAGTACTTC. It is translated as CASSLASGGEYSYEQYF. The V and J genes are TRBV7-9 and TRBJ2-7, with a weak D call TRBD2 (7 bases). The germline CDR1 and CDR2 sequences are SEHNR and FQNEAQ (reference sequence). The CDR3 runs to 17 residues. V lost 0 bases to trimming and J lost 0 bases, with 15 bases between them.